The 18 T cell receptor beta chains presented below share a single source sample, sequenced in a study of CD4 and CD8 cells across lung adenocarcinoma regions. One entry per CDR3 protein results from TCRdb running MiXCR on the PCR reads. Among 13,000 to 15,000 distinct CDR3 sequences listed, approximately 40% were seen once. The sequencing input was CD4+ T cells from the center of a lung tumor. The receptors were gathered from a male donor with lung adenocarcinoma. The CD4 and CD8 labels of this study may be unreliable.

In its sample, this clonotype was seen a few times. The chain couples TRBV4-1 to TRBJ2-1; no clear D. The J call may be faulty, since TRBJ2-5 better matches the DNA end. The CDR3 contains 15 residues. Germline V gene sequence: CDR1 MGHRA, CDR2 YSYEKL. CDR3 DNA: TGCGCCAGCAGCCAAGATTCCGGCTCAGAGGAGACCCAGTACTTC. This codes for CASSQDSGSEETQYF.

Many counts were recorded for this clonotype. V and J are TRBV6-1 and TRBJ2-1, with 7 positions matching TRBD2. Matching the DNA end better, TRBJ2-7 makes the J call doubtful. The CDR3 has 15 amino acids. In germline, CDR1 is MNHNS, CDR2 SASEGT. The CDR3 bases are TGTGCCAGCAGCAGACAACTAGCGTCAGGCTACGAGCAGTACTTC. Its protein is CASSRQLASGYEQYF.

The chain has TRBV11-2 and TRBJ2-1; tentatively, D is TRBD2 (6 bases). Germline CDR1 SGHAT, CDR2 FQNNGV. V lost 1 base and J lost 4, with 11 bases in between. The CDR3 totals 15 residues. DNA for the CDR3: TGTGCCAGCAGCTTAGTAGCGGAAGATTACAATGAGCAGTTCTTC. It specifies CASSLVAEDYNEQFF.

This clonotype was seen once. Compared with germline, one end of the junction differs, possibly owing to a read error. The chain carries TRBV6-1 and TRBJ2-3; perhaps TRBD2 as D (6 bases). Germline values: CDR1 MNHNS, CDR2 SASEGT. The CDR3 runs to 14 residues. This chain's CDR3 is CGGTGERATDTQYF. In nucleotides, the CDR3 is TGTGGCGGCACGGGGGAGCGCGCCACAGATACGCAGTACTTT.

CDR3 sequence (DNA): TGTGCCATCATGGGGCTGGCTAACACAGATATTCAGTATTTT. Protein: CAIMGLANTDIQYF. This chain connects TRBV10-3 to TRBJ2-4; TRBD1 might be the D (5 bases). The J call is doubtful: the DNA matches TRBJ2-3 better. Germline V gene sequence: CDR1 ENHRY, CDR2 SYGVKD. This CDR3 region has 14 residues.

The gene calls are TRBV10-2 and TRBJ1-5, with D uncertain. V lost 0 bases, J lost 2 bases, and 11 bases lay in between. The germline gives CDR1 WSHSY, CDR2 SAAADI. The CDR3 sequence is 16 residues long. The CDR3 is CASSESTGGGNQPQHF. CDR3 DNA: TGCGCCAGCAGTGAGTCGACTGGAGGCGGCAATCAGCCCCAGCATTTT.

The CDR3 is CASSDLGGVGETQYF. The CDR3 DNA sequence: TGTGCCAGCAGTGACCTTGGGGGTGTGGGGGAGACCCAGTACTTC. The V and J genes are TRBV6-1 and TRBJ2-1; TRBD1 or TRBD2 may be the D gene (5 bases each). Matching the DNA end better, TRBJ2-5 makes the J call doubtful. Germline V gene sequence: CDR1 MNHNS, CDR2 SASEGT. The CDR3 is 15 residues long.

This clonotype has just one count. This chain links TRBV7-2 with TRBJ2-3; perhaps TRBD2 as D (6 bases). With the DNA end fitting TRBJ2-7 better, the J assignment may be wrong. The CDR3 runs to 14 residues. CDR1 and CDR2 from the germline V gene are SGHTA and FQGNSA. Written as DNA, the CDR3 is TGTGCGAGGCGCGGGGTACGAGACCCGGATACGCAGTACTTC. As protein: CARRGVRDPDTQYF.

This clonotype is labeled as medium-sized. The chain links TRBV6-1 to TRBJ2-3, with a tentative D call TRBD2 (6 bases). V dropped 7 bases and J dropped 0 bases, with 14 bases sitting between them. The germline gives CDR1 MNHNS, CDR2 SASEGT. The CDR3 length is 15 residues. CDR3 coding DNA: TGTGCCAGCACCAGTAGCGGATATAGCACAGATACGCAGTATTTT. Its protein is CASTSSGYSTDTQYF.

This clonotype appeared many times. The gene calls are TRBV7-2 and TRBJ2-7; D assignment may be TRBD1 or TRBD2 (5 bases each). The germline CDR1 and CDR2 sequences are SGHTA and FQGNSA. The CDR3 has 15 amino acids. Trimming removed 5 bases from V and 2 bases from J, with 16 bases in between. The CDR3 DNA follows: TGTGCCAGCAGCGAGGGGCTCCCCGCGCCCTACGAGCAGTACTTC. Its translation is CASSEGLPAPYEQYF.

This rearrangement joins TRBV20-1 to TRBJ2-7, with a weak D call TRBD1 (5 bases). Judging by the DNA end, TRBJ2-5 fits better; the J call may be wrong. The CDR3 extends over 14 amino acids. Germline values: CDR1 DFQATT, CDR2 SNEGSKA (reference sequence). CDR3 coding DNA: TGCAGTGCTAGACCACAGGTGGCCGAAGAGACCCAGTACTTC. Protein product: CSARPQVAEETQYF.

Points on this clonotype: An end of the junction does not agree with germline; a read error may underlie this. The V call is TRBV27, the J call TRBJ2-3, with D possibly being TRBD1 (5 bases). The CDR3 consists of 17 residues. Germline CDR1 and CDR2: MNHEY and SMNVEV (reference sequence). The CDR3 loop reads CASSPGRRACETETQYF. For the CDR3, the DNA is TGTGCCAGCAGTCCGGGCCGACGGGCTTGTGAGACAGAGACGCAGTATTTT.

For the CDR3, the DNA is TGTGCCAGCAGCTTATTTAATCCAGGGAGCAATCAGCCCCAGCATTTT. Its translation is CASSLFNPGSNQPQHF. J is TRBJ1-5 and V is TRBV7-2; D is perhaps TRBD1 (5 bases). The CDR3 is made up of 16 amino acids. With 2 bases removed from V and 1 base from J, the gap between germline ends came to 12 bases. The germline V gene has CDR1 SGHTA and CDR2 FQGNSA.

The rearrangement links TRBV6-1 to TRBJ2-3; D is unclear. The DNA end is more similar to TRBJ2-7, so the J call may be wrong. Germline-derived CDR1 and CDR2 are MNHNS and SASEGT. This CDR3 region has 13 residues. CDR3 coding DNA: TGTGCCAGCAGTGAAAGTCGTTTATGGGAGCAGTACTTC. Translated: CASSESRLWEQYF.

As concerns this clonotype: One junction end does not reproduce the germline sequence, and a read error may be involved. The chain employs TRBV10-2 and TRBJ2-3; 8 positions agree with TRBD2. CDR1 and CDR2 (germline): WSHSY, SAAADI. The CDR3 length is 15 residues. This CDR3 reads CASSPQVAGTDKQYF. The DNA of the CDR3 is TGCGCCAGCTCCCCACAGGTAGCGGGGACCGATAAGCAGTATTTT.

The genes are TRBV3-1 and TRBJ2-5; D unclear. Matching the DNA end better, TRBJ2-7 makes the J call doubtful. The CDR3 is 12 amino acids. Per the germline V gene, CDR1 is LGHDT and CDR2 is YNNKEL (reference sequence). The chain's CDR3 is CASSRYTYEQYF. CDR3 sequence (DNA): TGTGCCAGCAGCCGATACACCTACGAGCAGTACTTC.

The sample holds many counts of this clonotype. The V call is TRBV6-1, the J call TRBJ2-1, with 11 bases that match TRBD2. The J segment lost 4 bases and the V segment lost 6 bases, leaving 8 bases of the junction unmatched. Germline assignment: CDR1 MNHNS and CDR2 SASEGT. The CDR3 has 16 residues. The CDR3 is CASRRPGLAAYNEQFF. In DNA form, the CDR3 reads TGTGCCAGCAGAAGACCGGGACTAGCGGCATACAATGAGCAGTTCTTC.

With regard to this clonotype: The junction differs from germline at one of its ends, possibly a read error. V usage is TRBV10-3 and J usage is TRBJ2-5; D tentatively reads TRBD1 or TRBD2 (6 bases each). CDR3 size: 14 residues. Germline V gene lookup returns CDR1 ENHRY and CDR2 SYGVKD. CDR3 coding DNA: TGTGCCATTGGAGGGGGGCGTGACCAAGAGACCCAGTACTTT. Translation: CAIGGGRDQETQYF.